The table lists the clone carrying this TCR beta chain with a count of one. This sample is part of a study of shared clonotypes between healthy human individuals. The protocol was immunoSEQ multiplex PCR, while the TCRdb copy is restricted to in-frame clones and leaves out a portion. This sample yields around 180,000 clones, of which over 80% are seen a single time; about 0.07% belongs to the top ten. CDR1 and CDR2 from the germline V gene are SGHRS and YFSETQ. The CDR3 covers 14 residues. The V gene lost 0 bases and the J gene lost 6 bases, with 13 bases spanning the gap. Specimen: naive CD4+ T cells sorted from blood. The subset is: CD45RA+ positively selected. The chain combines TRBV5-1 with TRBJ2-7; D uncertain. The sequence was obtained from a woman aged 25 to 39 in good health. The CDR3 DNA reads TGCGCCAGCAGCTTGGTCCCAGGAAATCCCGAGCAGTACTTC. Residues: CASSLVPGNPEQYF.